A single sample is the source of the 24 T cell receptor beta chains below, sequenced in a study of shared clonotypes between healthy human individuals (dated by TCRdb to about 2020). The library came from the immunoSEQ multiplex PCR assay. TCRdb took over this immuneACCESS table, retaining in-frame rearrangements with V and J assigned. Such tables are incomplete; in checked studies, under half of the missing clones stem from an unresolved V gene, and the remainder is unexplained. The sample data list 660,000 or so clones, and approximately 96% of these were observed just once. The top ten constitute about 0.12% of the sample. CD8 naive samples were CD45RO-negative cells positively selected for CCR7, giving a CD45RA+CCR7+ population that excluded TemRA cells. The sequenced material came from naive CD8+ T cells sorted from blood. Read against the paper, the sample's cell subset or site label means: CD45RA+CCR7+. The receptors derive from a woman aged 25-40 years in good health.

The chain links TRBV19 to TRBJ2-7, with D perhaps TRBD2 (5 bases). The CDR3 has 14 residues. The germline gives CDR1 LNHDA, CDR2 SQIVND (reference sequence). Trimming took off 6 bases at V and 3 bases at J, with 15 bases between the two ends. This chain's CDR3 is CASSSGVALYEQYF. The DNA of the CDR3 is TGTGCCAGTAGCTCCGGGGTAGCCCTCTACGAGCAGTACTTC. The full variable domain, rest sourced from reference TRBV19 and TRBJ2-7, is DGGITQSPKYLFRKEGQNVTLSCEQNLNHDAMYWYRQDPGQGLRLIYYSQIVNDFQKGDIAEGYSVSREKKESFPLTVTSAQKNPTAFYLCASSSGVALYEQYFGPGTRLTVT.

This rearrangement joins TRBV27 to TRBJ2-7; D is tentatively TRBD1 or TRBD2 (5 bases each). The CDR3 consists of 13 residues. CDR1 and CDR2 (germline): MNHEY, SMNVEV (reference sequence). V lost 5 bases and J lost 4, with 12 bases in between. CDR3 loop: CASSPAGGYEQYF. The DNA of the CDR3 is TGTGCCAGCAGTCCCGCTGGGGGTTACGAGCAGTACTTC.

The chain joins TRBV13 to TRBJ2-3; possibly TRBD1 for D (5 bases). Deletions cut 1 base from V and 5 bases from J, with 13 bases between. The CDR3 consists of 15 residues. Germline lookup yields CDR1 PRHDT and CDR2 FYEKMQ (reference sequence). The CDR3 reads CASSLELGAGDTQYF. The CDR3 DNA reads TGTGCCAGCAGCTTAGAATTAGGGGCCGGAGATACGCAGTATTTT.

For the CDR3, the DNA is TGTGCCAGCAGTATAGGGACAGGAAACACCATATATTTT. Amino acids: CASSIGTGNTIYF. The chain recombines TRBV6-1 with TRBJ1-3; TRBD1 might be the D (6 bases). CDR3 length equals 13 residues. From germline, CDR1 is MNHNS and CDR2 SASEGT. Trimming left V 5 bases short and J 4 bases short, with 9 bases between.

This clone was counted a single time. The chain carries TRBV5-8 and TRBJ1-2, with D possibly TRBD1 on 6 matching bases. Per germline, CDR1 SGHTS and CDR2 YDEGEE. The CDR3 sequence is 18 residues long. Between the trimmed V and J ends, which lost 3 bases and 1 base, there was a span of 22 bases. This CDR3 is CASSSGGDSLRRNYGYTF. In DNA, the CDR3 is TGTGCCAGCAGCTCCGGGGGCGACAGCCTACGCCGTAACTATGGCTACACCTTC. Combining the CDR3 with reference TRBV5-8 and TRBJ1-2 gives the whole variable domain EAGVTQSPTHLIKTRGQQATLRCSPISGHTSVYWYQQALGLGLQFLLWYDEGEERNRGNFPPRFSGRQFPNYSSELNVNALELEDSALYLCASSSGGDSLRRNYGYTFGSGTRLTVV.

The rearrangement links TRBV10-3 to TRBJ2-7; TRBD2 matches at 12 bases. The V gene end was trimmed by 3 bases and the J gene end by 2 bases; junction bases not matched to a gene: 2. CDR3 length: 15 amino acids. The germline gives CDR1 ENHRY, CDR2 SYGVKD. The CDR3 sequence: CAISDRLAGAYEQYF. As DNA, the CDR3 is TGTGCCATCAGTGACCGACTAGCGGGAGCCTACGAGCAGTACTTC.

V is TRBV27 and J is TRBJ2-7; maybe TRBD2 (6 bases). V shed 6 bases and J shed 3 bases, with 18 bases lying between them. Germline values: CDR1 MNHEY, CDR2 SMNVEV (reference sequence). CDR3 size: 15 residues. The DNA for the CDR3 is TGTGCCAGCAGCTCACCCGGGGCGGGGCTCTACGAGCAGTACTTC. Translation: CASSSPGAGLYEQYF.

The chain couples TRBV29-1 to TRBJ2-3; a weak D match, TRBD2 (6 bases). Trimming cost V 7 bases and J 1 base, with 21 bases left between them. The CDR3 sequence is 16 residues long. Germline V lookup: CDR1 SQVTM, CDR2 ANQGSEA. The CDR3 DNA sequence: TGCAGCGCTGAGCTCGGGACTGCCTTCGGCACAGATACGCAGTATTTT. Its protein product is CSAELGTAFGTDTQYF.

The chain couples TRBV7-9 to TRBJ1-4; D might be TRBD1 (5 bases). CDR1 SEHNR and CDR2 FQNEAQ come from the germline V gene (reference sequence). V lost 1 base to trimming and J lost 7 bases, with 16 bases between them. The CDR3 sequence is 16 residues long. This CDR3 is CASSLVADVGGEKLFF. As DNA, the CDR3 is TGTGCCAGCAGCTTAGTCGCCGATGTTGGGGGTGAAAAACTGTTTTTT. Variable domain in full (rest from reference TRBV7-9 and TRBJ1-4): DTGVSQNPRHKITKRGQNVTFRCDPISEHNRLYWYRQTLGQGPEFLTYFQNEAQLEKSRLLSDRFSAERPKGSFSTLEIQRTEQGDSAMYLCASSLVADVGGEKLFFGSGTQLSVL.

The rearrangement uses TRBV5-4 and TRBJ1-1; 8 positions agree with TRBD1. The CDR3 length is 15 residues. V lost 4 bases and J lost 0; bases outside the gene matches: 5. Germline assignment: CDR1 SGHNT and CDR2 YYREEE (reference sequence). The CDR3 reads CASSQGQEVNTEAFF. CDR3 bases: TGTGCCAGCAGCCAGGGACAGGAGGTGAACACTGAAGCTTTCTTT.

The chain links TRBV19 to TRBJ2-1, with 9 bases lining up with TRBD2. Germline V CDR1 and CDR2: LNHDA, SQIVND (reference sequence). This CDR3 has 13 amino acids. J gave up 12 bases and V 5 bases, and 8 bases lay outside the gene matches. The CDR3 coding sequence is TGTGCCAGTAGTGCCGTAGCGGGAGCCGGGCAGTTCTTC. Translation gives CASSAVAGAGQFF.

This rearrangement joins TRBV6-9 to TRBJ1-2; 9 positions match TRBD1. The CDR3 is made up of 15 amino acids. Germline loops: CDR1 MNHGY, CDR2 SVAAGI. V lost 6 bases and J lost 8; bases outside the gene matches: 13. CDR3 sequence: CASRTPGQGLCGYTF. The CDR3 coding sequence is TGTGCCAGCAGAACTCCGGGACAGGGATTATGCGGCTACACCTTC.

Notes on this clone: Different DNA sequences within this sample yield the same CDR3. The rearrangement joins TRBV7-9 to TRBJ2-5, with D possibly being TRBD2 (5 bases). The ends were cut back, 1 base at V and 3 bases at J, with 6 bases in the middle. The CDR3 totals 13 residues. CDR1 is SEHNR, CDR2 FQNEAQ, per germline (reference sequence). The DNA for the CDR3 is TGTGCCAGCAGCTTAGTCGGGGAAGAGACCCAGTACTTC. Its translation is CASSLVGEETQYF. Looking up the rest from reference TRBV7-9 and TRBJ2-5 gives the full variable domain: DTGVSQNPRHKITKRGQNVTFRCDPISEHNRLYWYRQTLGQGPEFLTYFQNEAQLEKSRLLSDRFSAERPKGSFSTLEIQRTEQGDSAMYLCASSLVGEETQYFGPGTRLLVL.

CDR3 sequence: CASSERLAGGPDTQYF. DNA for the CDR3: TGTGCCAGCAGCGAGAGACTAGCGGGAGGTCCAGATACGCAGTATTTT. The chain has TRBV9 and TRBJ2-3; 13 bases align to TRBD2. Germline V gives CDR1 SGDLS, CDR2 YYNGEE. Trimming took 3 bases from V and 4 from J; bases not matched to a gene: 5. The CDR3 length is 16 residues.

DNA of the CDR3: TGTGCCAGCAGCCAAGAGGCGACAGAGAACACTGAAGCTTTCTTT. As protein: CASSQEATENTEAFF. The gene calls are TRBV4-2 and TRBJ1-1; TRBD1 is a possible D gene (5 bases). Germline V gene lookup returns CDR1 LGHNA and CDR2 YNFKEQ. The CDR3 is made up of 15 amino acids. V dropped 0 bases and J dropped 1 base, with 9 bases sitting between them.

The chain couples TRBV28 to TRBJ2-3; the D gene is possibly TRBD1 (6 bases). The V gene's germline CDR1 is MDHEN and CDR2 SYDVKM. The CDR3 has 14 residues. V lost 4 bases to trimming and J lost 8 bases, with 16 bases between them. The CDR3 nucleotides are TGTGCCAGCAGTTGGGACATTACAGGCGGTACGCAGTATTTT. Translated: CASSWDITGGTQYF.

V gene TRBV15 combines with J gene TRBJ2-5; the match to TRBD2 covers 8 bases. Trimming at V came to 5 bases and at J to 5 bases, leaving 13 bases not matched to a gene. The germline V gene encodes CDR1 LNHNV and CDR2 YYDKDF (reference sequence). The CDR3 sequence is 16 residues long. CDR3 residues: CATSLPKAGAGETQYF. In DNA form, the CDR3 reads TGTGCCACCAGCCTGCCTAAAGCGGGAGCGGGTGAGACCCAGTACTTC.

The chain links TRBV4-2 to TRBJ2-1, with D unresolved. Germline V CDR1 and CDR2: LGHNA, YNFKEQ. V gave up 0 bases and J gave up 9 bases, with 15 bases separating them. This CDR3 spans 15 amino acids. The CDR3 here is CASSQDGMSWSEQFF. CDR3 nucleotide sequence: TGTGCCAGCAGCCAAGATGGAATGTCCTGGAGTGAGCAGTTCTTC.

The chain combines TRBV9 with TRBJ2-1; TRBD2 aligns across 10 bases. This CDR3 has 17 residues. The ends lost 4 bases at V and 9 bases at J; junction bases unmatched: 16. Germline V lookup: CDR1 SGDLS, CDR2 YYNGEE. This CDR3 reads CASSQHRVVSGRFEQFF. CDR3 nucleotide sequence: TGTGCCAGCAGCCAACACAGGGTGGTTAGCGGGAGGTTTGAGCAGTTCTTC.

This clone was found many times. This chain connects TRBV27 to TRBJ2-7; 10 nucleotides match TRBD2. In germline, CDR1 is MNHEY, CDR2 SMNVEV (reference sequence). The CDR3 contains 15 residues. V was clipped by 6 bases and J by 0 bases; unmatched bases: 5. CDR3 sequence reads: CASRGAGGSSYEQYF. In nucleotides, the CDR3 is TGTGCCAGCAGGGGAGCGGGAGGGTCCTCCTACGAGCAGTACTTC.

The gene calls are TRBV28 and TRBJ1-2; 8 bases agree with TRBD1. The CDR3 has 13 residues. The germline V gene has CDR1 MDHEN and CDR2 SYDVKM. V lost 6 bases to trimming and J lost 7 bases; unmatched junction nucleotides: 7. The CDR3 spells CASRFRGPAGYTF. The DNA for the CDR3 is TGTGCCAGCAGGTTCAGGGGGCCGGCTGGCTACACCTTC.

V gene TRBV19 combines with J gene TRBJ2-5; the D gene is possibly TRBD2 (5 bases). The V end lost 6 bases, the J end lost 4 bases, and 12 bases lay between the germline ends. This CDR3 is built from 13 residues. Germline lookup yields CDR1 LNHDA and CDR2 SQIVND (reference sequence). CDR3 nucleotide sequence: TGTGCCAGTAGCACGAGCGGCGCAGAGACCCAGTACTTC. Its protein is CASSTSGAETQYF.

The chain links TRBV4-1 to TRBJ1-6; tentatively, D is TRBD1 (5 bases). The germline CDR1 and CDR2 sequences are MGHRA and YSYEKL. Trimming stripped 0 bases from V and 8 bases from J, with 17 bases between. CDR3 length: 17 amino acids. CDR3 region: CASSQDGLPGGYSPLHF. CDR3 bases: TGCGCCAGCAGCCAAGACGGGTTACCCGGGGGTTATTCACCCCTCCACTTT.

V usage is TRBV7-2 and J usage is TRBJ1-1, with unresolved D. V lost 1 base and J 11 bases, leaving 11 bases between the germline ends. CDR3 length: 12 amino acids. The germline V gene has CDR1 SGHTA and CDR2 FQGNSA. CDR3 region: CASSLDLVAAFF. For the CDR3, the DNA is TGTGCCAGCAGCTTAGACTTGGTCGCCGCTTTCTTT.